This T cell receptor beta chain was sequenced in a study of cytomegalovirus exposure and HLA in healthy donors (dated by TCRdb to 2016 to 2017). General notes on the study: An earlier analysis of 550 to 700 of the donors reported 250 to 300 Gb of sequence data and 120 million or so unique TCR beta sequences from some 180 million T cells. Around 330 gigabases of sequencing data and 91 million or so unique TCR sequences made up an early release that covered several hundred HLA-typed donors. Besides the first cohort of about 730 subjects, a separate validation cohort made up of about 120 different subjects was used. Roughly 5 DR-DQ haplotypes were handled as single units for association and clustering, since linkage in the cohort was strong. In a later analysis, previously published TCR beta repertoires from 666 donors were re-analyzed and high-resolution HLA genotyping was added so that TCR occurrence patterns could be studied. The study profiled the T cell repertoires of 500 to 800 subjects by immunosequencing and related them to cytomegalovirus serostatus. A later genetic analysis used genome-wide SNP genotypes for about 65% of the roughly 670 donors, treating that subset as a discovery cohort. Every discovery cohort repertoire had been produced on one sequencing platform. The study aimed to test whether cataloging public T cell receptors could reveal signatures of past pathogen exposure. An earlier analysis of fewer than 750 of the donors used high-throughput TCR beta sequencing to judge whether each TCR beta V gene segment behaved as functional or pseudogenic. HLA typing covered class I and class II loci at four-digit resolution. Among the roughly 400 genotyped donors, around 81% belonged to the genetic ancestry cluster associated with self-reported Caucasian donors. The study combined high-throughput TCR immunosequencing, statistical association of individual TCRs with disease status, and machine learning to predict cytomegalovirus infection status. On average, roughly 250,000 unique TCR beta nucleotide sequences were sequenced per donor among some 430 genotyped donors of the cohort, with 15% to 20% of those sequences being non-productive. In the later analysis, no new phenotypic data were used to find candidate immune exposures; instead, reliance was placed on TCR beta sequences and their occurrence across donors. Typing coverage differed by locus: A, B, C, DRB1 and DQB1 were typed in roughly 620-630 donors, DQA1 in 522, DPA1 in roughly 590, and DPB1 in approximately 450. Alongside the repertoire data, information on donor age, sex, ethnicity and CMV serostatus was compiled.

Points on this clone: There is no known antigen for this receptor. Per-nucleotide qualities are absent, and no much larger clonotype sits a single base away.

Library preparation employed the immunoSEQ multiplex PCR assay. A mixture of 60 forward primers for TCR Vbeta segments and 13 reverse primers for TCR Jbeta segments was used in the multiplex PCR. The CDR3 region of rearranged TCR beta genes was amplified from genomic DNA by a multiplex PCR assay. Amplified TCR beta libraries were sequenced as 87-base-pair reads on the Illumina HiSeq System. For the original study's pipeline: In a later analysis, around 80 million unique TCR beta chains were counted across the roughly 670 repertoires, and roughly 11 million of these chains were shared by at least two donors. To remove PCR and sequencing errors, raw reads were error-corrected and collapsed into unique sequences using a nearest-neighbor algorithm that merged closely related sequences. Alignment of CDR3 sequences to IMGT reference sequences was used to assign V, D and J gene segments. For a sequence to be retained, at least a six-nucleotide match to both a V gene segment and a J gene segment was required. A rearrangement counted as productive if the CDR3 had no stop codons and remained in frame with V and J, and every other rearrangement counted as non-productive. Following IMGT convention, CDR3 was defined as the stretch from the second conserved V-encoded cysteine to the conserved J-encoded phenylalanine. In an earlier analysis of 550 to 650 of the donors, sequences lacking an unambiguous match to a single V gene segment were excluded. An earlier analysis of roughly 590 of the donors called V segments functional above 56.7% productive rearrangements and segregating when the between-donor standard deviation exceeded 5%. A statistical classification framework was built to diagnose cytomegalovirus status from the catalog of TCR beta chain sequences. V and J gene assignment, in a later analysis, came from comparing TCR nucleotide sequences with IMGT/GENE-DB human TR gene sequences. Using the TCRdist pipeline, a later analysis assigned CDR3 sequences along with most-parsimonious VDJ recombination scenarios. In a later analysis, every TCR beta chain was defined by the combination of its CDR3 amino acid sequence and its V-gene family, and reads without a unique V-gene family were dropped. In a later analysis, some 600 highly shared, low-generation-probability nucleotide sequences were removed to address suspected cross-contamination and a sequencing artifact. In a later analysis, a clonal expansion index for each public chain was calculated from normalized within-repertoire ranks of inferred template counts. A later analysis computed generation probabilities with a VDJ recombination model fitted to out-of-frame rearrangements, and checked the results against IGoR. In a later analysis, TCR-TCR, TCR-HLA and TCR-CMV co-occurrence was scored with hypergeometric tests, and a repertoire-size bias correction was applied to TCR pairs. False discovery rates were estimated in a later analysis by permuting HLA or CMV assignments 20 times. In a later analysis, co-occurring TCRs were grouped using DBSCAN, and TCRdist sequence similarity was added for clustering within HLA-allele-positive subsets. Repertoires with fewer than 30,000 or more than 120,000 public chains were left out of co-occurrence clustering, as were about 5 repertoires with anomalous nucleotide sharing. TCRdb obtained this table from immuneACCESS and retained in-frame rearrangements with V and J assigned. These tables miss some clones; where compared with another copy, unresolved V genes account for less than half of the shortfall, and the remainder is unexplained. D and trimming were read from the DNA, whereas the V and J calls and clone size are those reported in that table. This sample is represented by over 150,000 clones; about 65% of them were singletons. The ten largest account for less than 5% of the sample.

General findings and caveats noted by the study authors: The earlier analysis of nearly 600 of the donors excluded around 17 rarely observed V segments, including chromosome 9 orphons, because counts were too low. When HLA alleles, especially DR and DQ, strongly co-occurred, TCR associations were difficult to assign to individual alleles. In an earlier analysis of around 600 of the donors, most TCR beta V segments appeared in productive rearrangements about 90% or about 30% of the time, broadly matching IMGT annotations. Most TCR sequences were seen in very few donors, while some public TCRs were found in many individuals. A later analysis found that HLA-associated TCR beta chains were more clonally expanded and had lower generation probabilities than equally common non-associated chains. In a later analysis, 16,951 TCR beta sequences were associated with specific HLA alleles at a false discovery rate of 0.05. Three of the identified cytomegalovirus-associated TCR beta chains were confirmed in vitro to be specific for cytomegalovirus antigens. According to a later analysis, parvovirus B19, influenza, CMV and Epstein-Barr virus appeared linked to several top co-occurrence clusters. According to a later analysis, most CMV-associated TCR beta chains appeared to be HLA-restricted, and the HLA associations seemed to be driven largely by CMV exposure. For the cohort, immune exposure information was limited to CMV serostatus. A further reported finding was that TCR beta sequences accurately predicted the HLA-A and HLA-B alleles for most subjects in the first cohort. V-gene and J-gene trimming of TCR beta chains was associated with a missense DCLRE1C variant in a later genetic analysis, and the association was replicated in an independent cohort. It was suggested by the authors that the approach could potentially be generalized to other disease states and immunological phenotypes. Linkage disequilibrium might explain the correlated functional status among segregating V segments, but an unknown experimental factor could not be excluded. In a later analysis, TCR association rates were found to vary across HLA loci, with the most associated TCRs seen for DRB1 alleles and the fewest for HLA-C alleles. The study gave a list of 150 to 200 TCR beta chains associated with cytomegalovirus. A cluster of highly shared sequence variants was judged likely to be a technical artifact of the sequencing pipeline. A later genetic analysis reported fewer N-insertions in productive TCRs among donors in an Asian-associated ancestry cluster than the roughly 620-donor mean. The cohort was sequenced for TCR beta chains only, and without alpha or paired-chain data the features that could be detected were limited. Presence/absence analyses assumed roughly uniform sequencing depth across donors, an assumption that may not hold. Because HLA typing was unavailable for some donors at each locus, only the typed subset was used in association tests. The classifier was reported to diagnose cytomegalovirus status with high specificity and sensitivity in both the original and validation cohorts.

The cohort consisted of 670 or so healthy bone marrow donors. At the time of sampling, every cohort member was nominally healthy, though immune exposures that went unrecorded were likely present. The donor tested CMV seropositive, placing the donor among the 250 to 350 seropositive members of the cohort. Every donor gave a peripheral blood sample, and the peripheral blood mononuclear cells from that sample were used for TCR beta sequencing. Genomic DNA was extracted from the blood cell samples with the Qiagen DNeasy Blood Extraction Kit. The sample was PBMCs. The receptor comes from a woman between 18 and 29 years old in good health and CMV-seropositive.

CDR3 region: CATRRGTNEKLFF. The nucleotides are TGTGCCACCCGGAGGGGCACTAATGAAAAACTGTTTTTT. Recombination linked TRBV18 to TRBJ1-4; the D segment could be TRBD1, given 5 matching bases. V is cut by 10 bases and J by 2 bases, and the space between the germline ends is 11 bases. Inclusive of the bounding cysteine and phenylalanine, the CDR3 is 13 residues long. The kept DNA is CDR3 alone, 39 bases in frame from the first base. The germline V gene yields KGHSH for CDR1 and LQKENI for CDR2.